This T cell receptor (beta chain) was sequenced during a study of blood T cells in healthy people across ages. Study outcomes and limitations: Changes seen in expanded clonotypes were possibly confounded by donor CMV status left unknown. Both naive CD4+ cell counts and diversity were greater in long-lived donors than in aged donors.

Remarks on this clonotype: Its specificity is unknown.

Extractions gave at least 5.5 micrograms of total RNA per sample. Alongside a J-beta primer mix, a sample-barcoded 5' primer served in a second PCR lasting roughly 7 to 11 cycles. TCRdb redid the calling of the 5' RACE reads with MiXCR, one entry per CDR3 protein. This table has 700,000 to 950,000 distinct CDR3 sequences, about 42% appearing once. Germline CDR1 and CDR2: SGHDN and FVKESK. The CDR3 loop spans 16 amino acids. J was trimmed by 3 bases and V by 2 bases; bases with no gene match: 4. The sequenced sample consisted of blood. This receptor was identified in a woman aged 55-70 years in good health. The chain is built from TRBV14 and TRBJ2-2; 9 nucleotides agree with TRBD1. In nucleotides, the CDR3 is TGTGCCAGCAGCCAATACGGGACAGGGTACACCGGGGAGCTGTTTTTT. Translation: CASSQYGTGYTGELFF.